The present TCR beta chain was sequenced within a study of T cell repertoires in cytomegalovirus infection. Study in general: Both CMV infection and a matching HLA type were indicated by public TCR beta signatures. Broader study findings: Summed frequency of public TCR beta families distinguished CMV carriers with the relevant HLA.

TCRdb independently ran MiXCR on the reads; one entry per CDR3 protein. The repertoire has 450,000 to 650,000 distinct CDR3 sequences, more than 25% of them found once; the top ten carry approximately 13%. The germline V and J ends were trimmed by 3 bases and 5 bases, with 16 bases remaining between them. The CDR3 loop spans 15 amino acids. Germline V CDR1 and CDR2: DFQATT, SNEGSKA (reference sequence). This clonotype came up a few times. Its antigen remains unknown. The TCR comes from a human donor in good health (CMV status not recorded). Some clones in this sample may be carry-over from other donors' samples. The sequencing sample was made of PBMCs. The chain joins TRBV20-1 to TRBJ2-2; a possible D gene is TRBD2 (6 bases). The CDR3 protein is CSASISGVATGELFF. The CDR3 bases are TGCAGTGCTAGTATTAGCGGAGTCGCTACCGGGGAGCTGTTTTTT.